Listed below are T cell receptor beta chains from one sample, sequenced in a study of T cell responses to AZD1222 COVID-19 vaccine. Assay: immunoSEQ multiplex PCR; the TCRdb copy retains only in-frame clones and omits some. The sample holds roughly 77,000 clones, approximately 90% seen once. The specimen was peripheral blood, collected 28 days after the second AZD1222 dose. The receptors derive from an adult who received the AZD1222 COVID-19 vaccine. Both conserved end residues are part of each CDR3. Each record gives: CDR3 DNA, CDR3 protein, V gene, J gene, D gene, clone size. The D gene is left open where the match is weak. Part of the rows lack a size; the others show once, few, many or a class for expanded clones.

TGTGCCACCAGTGATCGCCCAGGGGGCGGCGGCAATCAGCCCCAGCATTTT	CATSDRPGGGGNQPQHF	TRBV24-1	TRBJ1-5	TRBD1	few
TGTGCCAGCAGCTTATTCTTGACAGGGGGCGCAGATACGCAGTATTTT	CASSLFLTGGADTQYF	TRBV11-2	TRBJ2-3	TRBD1	.
TGTGCCAGCAGCCGGGACAAGAACACTGAAGCTTTCTTT	CASSRDKNTEAFF	TRBV5-4	TRBJ1-1	.	.
TGTGCCAGCTCACTCTCGTGGACTGAAGCTTTCTTT	CASSLSWTEAFF	TRBV18	TRBJ1-1	.	.
TGTGCCAGTAGTGCGCGGGGACAGAGCTACGAGCAGTACTTC	CASSARGQSYEQYF	TRBV19	TRBJ2-7	.	once
TGTGCCAGCAGCTTTTCCTCCTACGAGCAGTACTTC	CASSFSSYEQYF	TRBV7-9	TRBJ2-7	.	.
TGTGCCAGCAGCCCGACCGGGACTGGACGCGGTGAGCAGTTCTTC	CASSPTGTGRGEQFF	TRBV7-8	TRBJ2-1	.	.
TGTGCCAGCAGTGAGACAGGAGTTCTCGGGGAGCTGTTTTTT	CASSETGVLGELFF	TRBV6-1	TRBJ2-2	.	.
TGTGCCAGCATCTGGACAGGGGGCACAGATACGCAGTATTTT	CASIWTGGTDTQYF	TRBV7-9	TRBJ2-3	TRBD1	once
TGTGCCAGCAGCACCCGACAGGGTAGAACTTCACCCCTCCACTTT	CASSTRQGRTSPLHF	TRBV9	TRBJ1-6	TRBD1	.
TGCAGCGTTGAAGGCGGTGTTGGAAACACCATATATTTT	CSVEGGVGNTIYF	TRBV29-1	TRBJ1-3	.	.
TGTGCCAGCAGCTTATTTTTAGGGGGTATTAATCAGCCCCAGCATTTT	CASSLFLGGINQPQHF	TRBV7-9	TRBJ1-5	.	.
TGTGCCAGCAGCGCCAGGGACAGCTCTGGAAACACCATATATTTT	CASSARDSSGNTIYF	TRBV9	TRBJ1-3	TRBD1	.
TGTGCCAGCAGCCTAGACGGGATCTATGGCTACACCTTC	CASSLDGIYGYTF	TRBV7-3	TRBJ1-2	.	.
TGTGCCAGCAGCCGAGGACTAGCGGGGAACTTC	CASSRGLAGNF	TRBV2	TRBJ2-7	TRBD2	.
TGTGCCAGTAGATTGACCGTCTCCTACGAGCAGTACTTC	CASRLTVSYEQYF	TRBV6-5	TRBJ2-7	.	few
TGTGCCAGCTCACCTCTTGCCTCAGGGGGCTCCTACAATGAGCAGTTCTTC	CASSPLASGGSYNEQFF	TRBV18	TRBJ2-1	TRBD1	.
TGTGCCTGGAGTGTTCCGACAGGGAAGGTCACAGATACGCAGTATTTT	CAWSVPTGKVTDTQYF	TRBV30	TRBJ2-3	TRBD1	.
TGTGCCAGCAGCTTATCCGGGACTAACAATGAGCAGTTCTTC	CASSLSGTNNEQFF	TRBV7-8	TRBJ2-1	TRBD2	.
TGTGCCAGCAGTTTTTTTAGCGGGGCCAACAATGAGCAGTTCTTC	CASSFFSGANNEQFF	TRBV6-4	TRBJ2-1	TRBD2	.
TGTGCCAGCAACCGCGGGACAGGTGATCAGCCCCAGCATTTT	CASNRGTGDQPQHF	TRBV6-5	TRBJ1-5	TRBD1	.